One and the same sample provided the 30 T cell receptor beta chains below, sequenced in a study of Ad26.COV2.S vaccination and SARS-CoV-2 variants. TCRdb's copy holds only in-frame clones and misses some; the assay was immunoSEQ multiplex PCR. The data show 350,000 to 450,000 clones, 90% to 95% seen once. The sequenced sample was peripheral blood, obtained after recovery from COVID-19. The receptors stem from a human donor who had recovered from COVID-19.

The CDR3 region is CASSKGGQGRSYEQYF. In DNA, the CDR3 is TGTGCCAGCAGCAAAGGAGGGCAGGGACGTTCCTACGAGCAGTACTTC. This rearrangement joins TRBV21-1 to TRBJ2-7. TRBV21-1 is tagged as a pseudogene. There are 16 residues in the CDR3.

For the CDR3, the DNA is TGTGCCAGCAGTTACGTGCGGGCAAGCACAGATACGCAGTATTTT. Protein: CASSYVRASTDTQYF. The chain carries TRBV6-5 and TRBJ2-3, with a possible D match to TRBD2 (5 bases). Germline-derived CDR1 and CDR2 are MNHEY and SVGAGI. Trimming pared 2 bases from V and 0 bases from J, leaving 9 bases between. The CDR3 sequence is 15 residues long.

The rearrangement links TRBV3-1 (or the pseudogene TRBV3-2) to TRBJ1-2, with 8 positions matching TRBD1. CDR1 is LGHDT and CDR2 is YNNKEL in the germline V gene (reference sequence). This CDR3 spans 16 amino acids. V was pared by 3 bases and J by 2 bases, with 8 bases of the junction left unmatched. In DNA, the CDR3 is TGTGCCAGCAGCCAGGGCTCGTGGACAGGGAACTATGGCTACACCTTC. Residues: CASSQGSWTGNYGYTF.

This clone was counted a single time. The J gene is TRBJ2-2, the V gene TRBV10-2, with 8 bases identical to TRBD2. V dropped 4 bases and J dropped 5; count of bases not matched to a gene: 12. Germline lookup yields CDR1 WSHSY and CDR2 SAAADI. The CDR3 has 17 residues. CDR3 bases: TGCGCCAGCAGTGTAAACTACGGGGGGGCCGGGACCGGGGAGCTGTTTTTT. It codes for CASSVNYGGAGTGELFF.

This chain links TRBV20-1 with TRBJ2-1, with a possible D match to TRBD1 (5 bases). The CDR3 spans 10 residues. Germline loops: CDR1 DFQATT, CDR2 SNEGSKA (reference sequence). V was trimmed by 4 bases and J by 7 bases, leaving 5 bases between them. The CDR3 DNA reads TGCAGTGCTAAGGGGAATGAGCAGTTCTTC. Encoded protein: CSAKGNEQFF.

The chain carries TRBV21-1 and TRBJ2-3; the table calls TRBD1, which could not be checked here. TRBV21-1 is reported as a pseudogene. CDR3 length: 15 residues. The CDR3 spells CASNARARGIDTQYF. The CDR3 bases are TGTGCCAGCAATGCGAGGGCCAGGGGGATAGATACGCAGTATTTT.

CDR3 nucleotides: TGTGCCAGCAGCTTAGGAACAGGGTTCACGTCTTTCTTT. Translating it yields CASSLGTGFTSFF. The chain has TRBV11-2 and TRBJ1-1, with TRBD1 as a possible D gene (6 bases). There are 13 residues in the CDR3. The V gene lost 1 base and the J gene lost 12 bases, with 15 bases spanning the gap. CDR1 is SGHAT, CDR2 FQNNGV, per germline.

The chain joins TRBV27 to TRBJ2-3, with D unresolved. V gave up 6 bases and J gave up 3 bases, with 10 bases separating them. Germline assignment: CDR1 MNHEY and CDR2 SMNVEV (reference sequence). The CDR3 consists of 13 residues. The CDR3 coding sequence is TGTGCCAGCAGCACGGGTAGGACAGATACGCAGTATTTT. Its translation is CASSTGRTDTQYF.

CDR3 coding DNA: TGTGCCAGCAGCTTCACGGGGGCGCTCAATGAGCAGTTCTTC. Its translation: CASSFTGALNEQFF. The chain recombines TRBV7-2 with TRBJ2-1; D might be TRBD1 or TRBD2, each matching 6 bases. Germline V gene sequence: CDR1 SGHTA, CDR2 FQGNSA. V was pared by 3 bases and J by 6 bases, with 12 bases between. The CDR3 has 14 amino acids.

V is TRBV9 and J is TRBJ1-1; D ambiguous. CDR3 length: 14 amino acids. V lost 2 bases and J lost 1, with 9 bases in between. The germline V gene has CDR1 SGDLS and CDR2 YYNGEE. The CDR3 bases are TGTGCCAGCAGCGTTTTGAAGGGGAACACTGAAGCTTTCTTT. Its translation is CASSVLKGNTEAFF.

The chain carries TRBV29-1 and TRBJ1-4; unclear D gene. Trimming cost V 2 bases and J 3 bases, with 10 bases left between them. The V gene's germline CDR1 is SQVTM and CDR2 ANQGSEA. The CDR3 length is 14 residues. In DNA form, the CDR3 reads TGCAGCGTTGAATTGAGGGAACCTAATGAAAAACTGTTTTTT. Residues: CSVELREPNEKLFF.

The rearrangement links TRBV7-9 to TRBJ1-1, with D maybe TRBD1 (6 bases). The CDR3 extends over 15 amino acids. Germline CDR1 and CDR2: SEHNR and FQNEAQ (reference sequence). The V end was cut by 4 bases, the J end by 1 base, with 13 bases between. In DNA form, the CDR3 reads TGTGCCAGCAGCTCAGAGGGGGGGCCGAACACTGAAGCTTTCTTT. Translating gives CASSSEGGPNTEAFF.

This sequence joins TRBV2 and TRBJ1-6; TRBD1 might be the D (6 bases). Germline assignment: CDR1 SNHLY and CDR2 FYNNEI. Deletions cut 2 bases from V and 9 bases from J, with 14 bases between. The length of the CDR3 is 15 residues. CDR3 region: CASSETGGLVSPLHF. The CDR3 nucleotides are TGTGCCAGCAGTGAAACGGGGGGCCTAGTTTCACCCCTCCACTTT.

The chain has TRBV7-2 and TRBJ2-3, with TRBD2 matching over 8 bases. This CDR3 comprises 16 residues. Germline V gene sequence: CDR1 SGHTA, CDR2 FQGNSA. V lost 5 bases and J lost 4; bases outside the gene matches: 11. DNA for the CDR3: TGTGCCAGCAGCCAAAAGCGGGGGAGTCGCTCAGATACGCAGTATTTT. This codes for CASSQKRGSRSDTQYF.

V and J are TRBV4-3 and TRBJ2-2, with D tentatively TRBD1 or TRBD2 (5 bases each). The ends were cut back, 1 base at V and 7 bases at J, with 13 bases in the middle. The CDR3 has 15 residues. The germline V gene has CDR1 LGHNA and CDR2 YSLEER. CDR3 nucleotides: TGCGCCAGCAGCCAAGTGACTAACAGGAACGGGGAGCTGTTTTTT. Residues: CASSQVTNRNGELFF.

V gene TRBV9 combines with J gene TRBJ2-1, with 9 bases lining up with TRBD1. CDR1 is SGDLS, CDR2 YYNGEE, per germline. Trimming at V came to 0 bases and at J to 6 bases, leaving 7 bases not matched to a gene. CDR3 length: 16 amino acids. CDR3 coding DNA: TGTGCCAGCAGCGTAGTGGGACAGGGTGTCCCCAATGAGCAGTTCTTC. Its translation is CASSVVGQGVPNEQFF. Full variable domain (remainder filled in from reference TRBV9 and TRBJ2-1): DSGVTQTPKHLITATGQRVTLRCSPRSGDLSVYWYQQSLDQGLQFLIQYYNGEERAKGNILERFSAQQFPDLHSELNLSSLELGDSALYFCASSVVGQGVPNEQFFGPGTRLTVL.

The chain uses TRBV2 and TRBJ2-4; TRBD2 is a possible D gene (6 bases). This CDR3 contains 14 residues. The V end was cut by 3 bases, the J end by 0 bases, with 6 bases between. Looked up from germline, CDR1 is SNHLY and CDR2 is FYNNEI. The chain's CDR3 is CASSDGGAKNIQYF. The CDR3 DNA is TGTGCCAGCAGTGACGGGGGAGCCAAAAACATTCAGTACTTC.

This chain joins TRBV2 and TRBJ1-5, with D maybe TRBD1 (6 bases). The V end was cut by 4 bases, the J end by 4 bases, with 11 bases between. This CDR3 has 14 amino acids. CDR1 is SNHLY and CDR2 is FYNNEI in the germline V gene. In DNA form, the CDR3 reads TGTGCCAGCAGTGCAGGACAGTTTAATCAGCCCCAGCATTTT. Translated, it gives CASSAGQFNQPQHF.

The V call is TRBV19, the J call TRBJ1-1, with 11 bases matching TRBD1. The CDR3 consists of 16 residues. The germline gives CDR1 LNHDA, CDR2 SQIVND (reference sequence). V shed 5 bases and J 3 bases; nucleotides not matched to a gene: 8. This CDR3 reads CASSFRTGGIYTEAFF. Here the CDR3 DNA reads TGTGCCAGTAGTTTTCGGACAGGGGGCATTTACACTGAAGCTTTCTTT.

This clone was seen a single time. The chain employs TRBV5-8 and TRBJ1-2, with 7 bases matching TRBD1. The CDR3 covers 15 residues. V lost 3 bases and J lost 3; bases outside the gene matches: 8. The germline CDR1 and CDR2 sequences are SGHTS and YDEGEE. Here the CDR3 DNA reads TGTGCCAGCAGCTACCAGAGTACAGGGGACTATGGCTACACCTTC. This translates into CASSYQSTGDYGYTF.

V and J are TRBV29-1 and TRBJ2-5; TRBD1 matches at 9 bases. The CDR3 covers 12 residues. V gave up 1 base and J gave up 12 bases; unmatched junction bases: 6. The germline V gene encodes CDR1 SQVTM and CDR2 ANQGSEA. The CDR3 is CSVEAGQGSKYF. CDR3 DNA sequence: TGCAGCGTTGAAGCGGGACAGGGAAGCAAGTACTTC.

V is TRBV5-5 and J is TRBJ2-7, with D perhaps TRBD1 or TRBD2 (5 bases each). The germline CDR1 and CDR2 sequences are SGHKS and YYEKEE (reference sequence). Deletions cut 0 bases from V and 4 bases from J, with 20 bases between. The CDR3 spans 17 residues. Here the CDR3 DNA reads TGTGCCAGCAGCTTGGCTTGGGGTCAGGGAGAAGGATACGAGCAGTACTTC. This sequence encodes CASSLAWGQGEGYEQYF.

The chain carries TRBV6-5 and TRBJ1-2; 9 nucleotides match TRBD1. The V gene's germline CDR1 is MNHEY and CDR2 SVGAGI. Germline trimming cut 6 bases from V and 7 bases from J; bases unmatched to any gene: 6. CDR3 length: 13 amino acids. The CDR3 bases are TGTGCCAGCAGCTACAGGGGGCGAGGTGGCTACACCTTC. Its translation: CASSYRGRGGYTF.

V and J are TRBV5-6 and TRBJ1-3; TRBD1 matches 11 bases. The CDR3 is made up of 15 amino acids. Unmatched junction bases numbered 5, after V lost 6 bases and J lost 3 bases. Looked up from germline, CDR1 is SGHDT and CDR2 is YYEEEE. CDR3 protein: CASIWTGGDGNTIYF. The CDR3 DNA is TGTGCCAGCATCTGGACAGGGGGCGATGGAAACACCATATATTTT. The full variable domain, with the rest looked up from reference TRBV5-6 and TRBJ1-3, is DAGVTQSPTHLIKTRGQQVTLRCSPKSGHDTVSWYQQALGQGPQFIFQYYEEEERQRGNFPDRFSGHQFPNYSSELNVNALLLGDSALYLCASIWTGGDGNTIYFGEGSWLTVV.

The chain recombines TRBV10-3 with TRBJ2-5; a possible D gene is TRBD1 (5 bases). The CDR3 has 11 residues. Trimming took off 6 bases at V and 5 bases at J, with 7 bases between the two ends. Germline values: CDR1 ENHRY, CDR2 SYGVKD. In DNA form, the CDR3 reads TGTGCCATCAGGAAGGGGGAGACCCAGTACTTC. Its translation: CAIRKGETQYF.

The rearrangement joins TRBV2 to TRBJ1-1; D unclear. The V end was cut by 8 bases, the J end by 2 bases, with 12 bases between. The CDR3 totals 13 residues. The V gene's germline CDR1 is SNHLY and CDR2 FYNNEI. The CDR3 coding sequence is TGTGCCAGCCGCCAAGACTTAAACACTGAAGCTTTCTTT. Its translation: CASRQDLNTEAFF.

This chain connects TRBV13 to TRBJ1-1; D is uncertain. Per the germline V gene, CDR1 is PRHDT and CDR2 is FYEKMQ (reference sequence). This CDR3 region has 15 residues. V was clipped by 0 bases and J by 3 bases, with 11 bases between them. The chain's CDR3 is CASSLGRRWDTEAFF. The CDR3 DNA reads TGTGCCAGCAGCTTAGGCAGGAGGTGGGACACTGAAGCTTTCTTT.

V and J are TRBV10-1 and TRBJ1-5; maybe TRBD1 (5 bases). Germline CDR1 reads WNHNN; CDR2 reads SYGVQD (reference sequence). V was cut by 4 bases and J by 3 bases, with 16 bases left in between. There are 16 residues in the CDR3. In nucleotides, the CDR3 is TGCGCCAGCAGTGCGGACAAACAGCGTTTCAATCAGCCCCAGCATTTT. Translated, it gives CASSADKQRFNQPQHF.

This rearrangement joins TRBV19 to TRBJ2-1; possible D gene TRBD2, 7 bases. Trimming removed 3 bases at V and 12 bases at J, with 12 bases between. The CDR3 is made up of 12 amino acids. Germline loops: CDR1 LNHDA, CDR2 SQIVND (reference sequence). The CDR3: CASSIGGLWQFF. The CDR3 DNA is TGTGCCAGTAGTATCGGGGGGCTTTGGCAGTTCTTC.

This chain joins TRBV7-3 and TRBJ2-5; D remains ambiguous. CDR3 length: 13 amino acids. V was cut by 5 bases and J by 8 bases, with 15 bases left in between. CDR1 and CDR2 (germline): SGHTA, FQGTGA. The CDR3 bases are TGTGCCAGCAGCACGAGTCGCCAAGGTACCCAGTACTTC. As protein: CASSTSRQGTQYF.